The 10 T cell receptor beta chains below were found in one sample sequenced in a study of blood T cell repertoires in COVID-19 (dated by TCRdb to the early 2020s). Library preparation used the immunoSEQ multiplex PCR assay. Held by TCRdb, this immuneACCESS table contains in-frame sequences only and omits some clones. Under half of the omission traces to an unresolved V gene where checked; the cause of the rest is unknown. The sample table holds about 64,000 clones, of which approximately 90% were seen once. The top ten constitute about 9.4% of the sample. Sequences were obtained from PBMCs or T cells enriched from blood (not recorded which). The receptors were sampled from a middle-aged woman who had recovered from COVID-19.

This clone was observed a single time. This sequence joins TRBV6-5 and TRBJ1-4; tentative D call: TRBD1 (5 bases). There are 15 residues in the CDR3. Trimming pared 0 bases from V and 5 bases from J, leaving 10 bases between. Germline assignment: CDR1 MNHEY and CDR2 SVGAGI. CDR3 nucleotides: TGTGCCAGCAGTTACTCCCCAGGGCTGAATGAAAAACTGTTTTTT. As protein: CASSYSPGLNEKLFF.

The chain uses TRBV2 and TRBJ2-5, with 11 bases identical to TRBD2. The V gene's germline CDR1 is SNHLY and CDR2 FYNNEI. The CDR3 is 15 residues long. Losses at the gene ends were 4 bases for V and 5 bases for J; bases not matched to a gene: 6. CDR3 DNA: TGTGCCAGCAGTGCACAGACTAGCGGGGTTGAGACCCAGTACTTC. Translated, it gives CASSAQTSGVETQYF.

This clone was seen a handful of times. The V gene is TRBV5-6, the J gene TRBJ2-3; 10 bases map to TRBD2. J was trimmed by 0 bases and V by 1 base; bases with no gene match: 5. Germline CDR1 is SGHDT and CDR2 is YYEEEE. The length of the CDR3 is 17 residues. CDR3: CASSLYVAGGSTDTQYF. The CDR3, as DNA: TGTGCCAGCAGCTTGTATGTAGCGGGGGGAAGCACAGATACGCAGTATTTT.

This chain links TRBV24-1 with TRBJ2-5; tentatively, D is TRBD2 (5 bases). The CDR3 is 12 amino acids. The germline V gene encodes CDR1 KGHDR and CDR2 SFDVKD. With 9 bases removed from V and 4 bases from J, the gap between germline ends came to 11 bases. CDR3: CATSGGGETQYF. The CDR3, as DNA: TGTGCCACCTCGGGCGGAGGAGAGACCCAGTACTTC.

This chain links TRBV5-1 with TRBJ2-7, with TRBD2 identical over 13 bases. The ends lost 2 bases at V and 4 bases at J; junction bases unmatched: 6. The CDR3 runs to 16 residues. Germline CDR1 and CDR2: SGHRS and YFSETQ. In DNA form, the CDR3 reads TGCGCCAGCAGCTTCATTACTAGCGGGGGGGCTTACGAGCAGTACTTC. Translation: CASSFITSGGAYEQYF.

This clone was seen only once. This sequence joins TRBV21-1 and TRBJ2-7; no check of the table's D call, TRBD2, against the DNA was made. TRBV21-1 is recorded as a pseudogene. CDR3 size: 16 residues. The CDR3: CASSKGASGGPYEQYF. Written as DNA, the CDR3 is TGTGCCAGCAGCAAAGGTGCTAGCGGGGGCCCCTACGAGCAGTACTTC.

This clone was seen more than once but under ten times. The chain carries TRBV3-1 (or the pseudogene TRBV3-2) and TRBJ1-1; D is undetermined. Germline CDR1 is LGHDT and CDR2 is YNNKEL (reference sequence). V was trimmed by 1 base and J by 0 bases, leaving 18 bases between them. The CDR3 covers 18 residues. The CDR3 DNA reads as TGTGCCAGCAGCCAAGGCGGGCAGTTTGGGAGGGTGAACACTGAAGCTTTCTTT. It translates to CASSQGGQFGRVNTEAFF.

The chain joins TRBV3-1 (or the pseudogene TRBV3-2) to TRBJ2-5, with D unresolved. Germline CDR1 reads LGHDT; CDR2 reads YNNKEL (reference sequence). The CDR3 runs 12 residues. Trimming took off 4 bases at V and 5 bases at J, with 8 bases between the two ends. The CDR3 bases are TGTGCCAGCAGCCCGTCCCCCGAGACCCAGTACTTC. The encoded protein is CASSPSPETQYF.

The chain employs TRBV24-1 and TRBJ2-2, with 8 bases identical to TRBD1. Germline-derived CDR1 and CDR2 are KGHDR and SFDVKD. This CDR3 is built from 15 residues. V trimming: 6 bases; J trimming: 4 bases; junction bases outside the gene matches: 6. The CDR3 sequence: CATSNQGASTGELFF. The CDR3 coding sequence is TGTGCCACCAGTAATCAGGGGGCGAGCACCGGGGAGCTGTTTTTT.

The chain couples TRBV6-5 to TRBJ2-2; 10 bases map to TRBD2. Per the germline V gene, CDR1 is MNHEY and CDR2 is SVGAGI. V shed 8 bases, J shed 0 bases, and the junction held 0 bases outside the gene matches. The CDR3 covers 14 residues. The CDR3: CASGLAANTGELFF. CDR3 DNA: TGTGCCAGCGGACTAGCGGCGAACACCGGGGAGCTGTTTTTT.